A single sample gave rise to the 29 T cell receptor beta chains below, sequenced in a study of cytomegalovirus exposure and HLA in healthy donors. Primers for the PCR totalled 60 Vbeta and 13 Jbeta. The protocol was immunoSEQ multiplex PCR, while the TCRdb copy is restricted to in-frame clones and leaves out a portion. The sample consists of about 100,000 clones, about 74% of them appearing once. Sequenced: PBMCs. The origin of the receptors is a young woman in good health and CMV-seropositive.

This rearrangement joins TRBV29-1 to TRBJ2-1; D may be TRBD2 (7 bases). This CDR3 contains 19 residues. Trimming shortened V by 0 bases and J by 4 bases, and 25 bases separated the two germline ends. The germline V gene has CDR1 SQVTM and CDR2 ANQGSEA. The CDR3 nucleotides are TGCAGCGTTGAAGATAGAGGGGGGGCGGGAGCCAACCCTTACAATGAGCAGTTCTTC. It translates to CSVEDRGGAGANPYNEQFF.

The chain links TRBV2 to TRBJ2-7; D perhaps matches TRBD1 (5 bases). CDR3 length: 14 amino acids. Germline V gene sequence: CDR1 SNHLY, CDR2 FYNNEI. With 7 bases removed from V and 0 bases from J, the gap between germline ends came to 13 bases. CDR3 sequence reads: CASIQVVASYEQYF. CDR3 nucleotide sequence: TGTGCCAGCATACAGGTGGTGGCCTCCTACGAGCAGTACTTC.

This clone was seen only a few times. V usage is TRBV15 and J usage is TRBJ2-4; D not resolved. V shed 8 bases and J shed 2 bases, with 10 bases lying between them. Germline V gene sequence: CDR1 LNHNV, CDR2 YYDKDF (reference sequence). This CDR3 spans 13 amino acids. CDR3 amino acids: CATGQESKNIQYF. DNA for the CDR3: TGTGCCACCGGCCAGGAATCCAAAAACATTCAGTACTTC.

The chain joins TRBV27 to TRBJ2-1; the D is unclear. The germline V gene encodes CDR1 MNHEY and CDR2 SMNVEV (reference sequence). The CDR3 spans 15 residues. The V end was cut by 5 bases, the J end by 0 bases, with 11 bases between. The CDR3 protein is CASSPLPSSYNEQFF. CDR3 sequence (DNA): TGTGCCAGCAGTCCCCTCCCGAGCTCCTACAATGAGCAGTTCTTC.

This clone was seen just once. This CDR3 reads CATSRDMGQGSETQYF. CDR3 coding DNA: TGTGCCACCAGCAGAGATATGGGACAGGGCTCCGAGACCCAGTACTTC. The V gene is TRBV15, the J gene TRBJ2-5; 9 positions match TRBD1. The CDR3 is 16 residues long. The germline V gene has CDR1 LNHNV and CDR2 YYDKDF (reference sequence). J gave up 5 bases and V 0 bases, and 7 bases lay outside the gene matches.

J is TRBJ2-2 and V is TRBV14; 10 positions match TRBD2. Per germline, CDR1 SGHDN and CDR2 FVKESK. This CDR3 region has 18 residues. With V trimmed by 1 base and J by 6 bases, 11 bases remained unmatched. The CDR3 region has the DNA TGTGCCAGCAGCCAAGTGATACTAGCGGGAACCCCGTCCGGGGAGCTGTTTTTT. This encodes CASSQVILAGTPSGELFF.

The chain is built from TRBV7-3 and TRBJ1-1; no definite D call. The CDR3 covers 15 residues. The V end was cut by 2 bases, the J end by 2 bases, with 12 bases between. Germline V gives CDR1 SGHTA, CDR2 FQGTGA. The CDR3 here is CASSLEGGRNTEAFF. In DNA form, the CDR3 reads TGTGCCAGCAGCTTAGAGGGAGGGAGAAACACTGAAGCTTTCTTT.

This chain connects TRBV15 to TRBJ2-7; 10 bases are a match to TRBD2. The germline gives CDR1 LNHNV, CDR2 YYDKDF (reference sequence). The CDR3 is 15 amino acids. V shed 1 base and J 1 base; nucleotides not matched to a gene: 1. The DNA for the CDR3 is TGTGCCACCAGCAGAGGGGGACTAGCGTCCTACGAGCAGTACTTC. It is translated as CATSRGGLASYEQYF.

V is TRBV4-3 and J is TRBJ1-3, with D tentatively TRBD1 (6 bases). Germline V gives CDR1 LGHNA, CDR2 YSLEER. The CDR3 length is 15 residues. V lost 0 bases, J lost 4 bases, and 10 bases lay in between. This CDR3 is CASSQDAGAGNTIYF. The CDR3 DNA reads TGCGCCAGCAGCCAAGACGCAGGGGCAGGAAACACCATATATTTT.

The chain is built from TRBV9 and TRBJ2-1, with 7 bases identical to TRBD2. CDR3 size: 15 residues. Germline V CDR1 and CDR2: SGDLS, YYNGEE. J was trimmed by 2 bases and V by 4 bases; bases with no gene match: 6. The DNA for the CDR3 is TGTGCCAGCAGCCCTAGCGGCAACCCCTACAATGAGCAGTTCTTC. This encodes CASSPSGNPYNEQFF.

The CDR3 sequence is CASSPGDRINYGYTF. For the CDR3, the DNA is TGTGCCAGCAGTCCAGGGGACAGGATTAACTATGGCTACACCTTC. The chain has TRBV6-1 and TRBJ1-2, with TRBD1 matching over 8 bases. The trim removed 5 bases at V and 1 base at J, leaving 6 bases unmatched. Per the germline V gene, CDR1 is MNHNS and CDR2 is SASEGT. CDR3 length: 15 amino acids.

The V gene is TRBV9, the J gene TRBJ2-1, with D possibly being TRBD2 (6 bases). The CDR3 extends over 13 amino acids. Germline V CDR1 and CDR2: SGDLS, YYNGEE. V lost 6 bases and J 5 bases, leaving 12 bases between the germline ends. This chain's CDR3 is CASTKEGHNEQFF. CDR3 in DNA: TGTGCCAGCACGAAGGAGGGCCACAATGAGCAGTTCTTC.

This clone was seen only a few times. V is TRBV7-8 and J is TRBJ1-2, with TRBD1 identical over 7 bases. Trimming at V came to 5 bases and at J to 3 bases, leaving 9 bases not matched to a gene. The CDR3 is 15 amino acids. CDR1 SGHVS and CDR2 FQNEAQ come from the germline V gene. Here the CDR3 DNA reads TGTGCCAGCAGCCCCCCGGACAGGCCCTACTATGGCTACACCTTC. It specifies CASSPPDRPYYGYTF.

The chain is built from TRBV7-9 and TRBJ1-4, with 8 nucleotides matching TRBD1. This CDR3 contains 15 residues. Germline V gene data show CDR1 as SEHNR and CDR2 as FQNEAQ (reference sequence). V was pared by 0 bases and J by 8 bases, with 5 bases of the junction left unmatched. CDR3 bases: TGTGCCAGCAGCTTAGCAGGGACAGGAAGAGAAAAACTGTTTTTT. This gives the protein CASSLAGTGREKLFF.

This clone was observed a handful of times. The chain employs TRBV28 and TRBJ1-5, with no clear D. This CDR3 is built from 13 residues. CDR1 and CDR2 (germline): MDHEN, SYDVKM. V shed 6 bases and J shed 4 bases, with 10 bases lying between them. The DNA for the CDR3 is TGTGCCAGCAGACCGGTCCTTAATCAGCCCCAGCATTTT. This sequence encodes CASRPVLNQPQHF.

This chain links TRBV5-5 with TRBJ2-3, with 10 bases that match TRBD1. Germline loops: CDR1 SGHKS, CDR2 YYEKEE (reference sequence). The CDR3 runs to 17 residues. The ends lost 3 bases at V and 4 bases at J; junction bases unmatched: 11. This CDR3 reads CASSSPGGTGDPDTQYF. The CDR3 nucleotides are TGTGCCAGCAGCTCCCCCGGCGGGACAGGGGACCCAGATACGCAGTATTTT.

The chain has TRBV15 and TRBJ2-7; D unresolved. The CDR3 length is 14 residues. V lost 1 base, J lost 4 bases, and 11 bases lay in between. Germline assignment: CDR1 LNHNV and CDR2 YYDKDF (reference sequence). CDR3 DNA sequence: TGTGCCACCAGCAGAGGAGTTTCTTCATACGAGCAGTACTTC. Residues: CATSRGVSSYEQYF. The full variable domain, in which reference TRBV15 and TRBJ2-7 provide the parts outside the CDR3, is DAMVIQNPRYQVTQFGKPVTLSCSQTLNHNVMYWYQQKSSQAPKLLFHYYDKDFNNEADTPDNFQSRRPNTSFCFLDIRSPGLGDTAMYLCATSRGVSSYEQYFGPGTRLTVT.

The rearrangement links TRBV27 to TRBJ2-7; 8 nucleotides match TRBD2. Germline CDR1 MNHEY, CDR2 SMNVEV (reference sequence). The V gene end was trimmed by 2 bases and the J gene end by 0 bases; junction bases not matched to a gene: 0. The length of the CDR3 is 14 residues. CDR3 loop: CASSLLAGSYEQYF. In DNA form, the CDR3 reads TGTGCCAGCAGTTTACTAGCGGGCTCCTACGAGCAGTACTTC.

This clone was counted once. CDR3 loop: CASRRQGARVEKLFF. The CDR3 coding sequence is TGTGCCAGCAGACGCCAGGGGGCGAGGGTGGAAAAACTGTTTTTT. J is TRBJ1-4 and V is TRBV6-5; TRBD1 aligns across 8 bases. Unmatched junction bases numbered 11, after V lost 6 bases and J lost 8 bases. The CDR3 consists of 15 residues. Per germline, CDR1 MNHEY and CDR2 SVGAGI.

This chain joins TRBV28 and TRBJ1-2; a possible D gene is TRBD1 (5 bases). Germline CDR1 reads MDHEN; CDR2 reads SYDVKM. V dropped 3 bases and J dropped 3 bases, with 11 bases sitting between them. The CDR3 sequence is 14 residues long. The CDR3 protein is CASSFQGWDYGYTF. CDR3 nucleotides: TGTGCCAGCAGTTTTCAGGGATGGGACTATGGCTACACCTTC.

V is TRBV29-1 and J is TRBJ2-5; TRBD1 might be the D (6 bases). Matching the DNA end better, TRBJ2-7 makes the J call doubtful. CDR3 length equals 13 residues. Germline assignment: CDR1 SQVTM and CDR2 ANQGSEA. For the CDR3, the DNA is TGCAGCGTAGCTCCCAGGGGAGACCACGAGCAGTACTTC. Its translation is CSVAPRGDHEQYF.

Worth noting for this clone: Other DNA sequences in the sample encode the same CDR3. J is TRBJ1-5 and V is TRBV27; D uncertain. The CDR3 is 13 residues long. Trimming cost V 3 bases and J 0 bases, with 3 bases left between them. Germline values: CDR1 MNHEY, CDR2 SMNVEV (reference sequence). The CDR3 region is CASSFSSNQPQHF. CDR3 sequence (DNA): TGTGCCAGCAGTTTTAGTAGCAATCAGCCCCAGCATTTT.

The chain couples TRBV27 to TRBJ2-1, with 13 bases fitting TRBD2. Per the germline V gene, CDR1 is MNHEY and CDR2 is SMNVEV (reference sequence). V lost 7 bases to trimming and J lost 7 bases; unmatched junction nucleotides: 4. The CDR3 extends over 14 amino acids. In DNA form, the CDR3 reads TGTGCCAGCACACTAGCGGGAGGGCGGAATGAGCAGTTCTTC. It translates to CASTLAGGRNEQFF.

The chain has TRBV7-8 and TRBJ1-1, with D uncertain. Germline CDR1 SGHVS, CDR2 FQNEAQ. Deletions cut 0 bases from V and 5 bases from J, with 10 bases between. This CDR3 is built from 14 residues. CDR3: CASSLAAGTTEAFF. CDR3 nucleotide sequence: TGTGCCAGCAGCTTAGCGGCGGGAACAACTGAAGCTTTCTTT.

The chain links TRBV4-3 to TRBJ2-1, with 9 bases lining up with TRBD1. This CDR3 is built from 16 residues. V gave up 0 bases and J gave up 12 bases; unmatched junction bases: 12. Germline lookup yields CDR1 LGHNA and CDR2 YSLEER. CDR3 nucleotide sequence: TGCGCCAGCAGCCAAGATCGGGGACAGGGCGTTCGTGGGCAGTTCTTC. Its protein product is CASSQDRGQGVRGQFF.

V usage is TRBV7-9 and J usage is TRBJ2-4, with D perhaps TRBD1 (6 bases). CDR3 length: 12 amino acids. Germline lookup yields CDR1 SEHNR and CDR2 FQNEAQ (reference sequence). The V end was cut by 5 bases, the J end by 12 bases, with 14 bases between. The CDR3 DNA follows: TGTGCCAGCAGCCCACAGGGTGGATATCAGTACTTC. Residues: CASSPQGGYQYF.

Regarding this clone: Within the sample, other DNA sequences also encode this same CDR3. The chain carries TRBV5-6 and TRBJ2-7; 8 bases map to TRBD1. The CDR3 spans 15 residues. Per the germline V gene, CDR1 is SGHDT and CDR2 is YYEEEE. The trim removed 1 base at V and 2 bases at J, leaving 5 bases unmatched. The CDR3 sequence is CASSLRGTGAYEQYF. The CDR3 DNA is TGTGCCAGCAGCTTGCGGGGGACAGGTGCCTACGAGCAGTACTTC.

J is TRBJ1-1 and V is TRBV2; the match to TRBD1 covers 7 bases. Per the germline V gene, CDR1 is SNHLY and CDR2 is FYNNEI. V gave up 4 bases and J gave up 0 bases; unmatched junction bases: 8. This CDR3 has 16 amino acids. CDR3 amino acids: CASSGGTVILNTEAFF. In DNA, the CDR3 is TGTGCCAGCAGTGGTGGGACAGTTATACTGAACACTGAAGCTTTCTTT.

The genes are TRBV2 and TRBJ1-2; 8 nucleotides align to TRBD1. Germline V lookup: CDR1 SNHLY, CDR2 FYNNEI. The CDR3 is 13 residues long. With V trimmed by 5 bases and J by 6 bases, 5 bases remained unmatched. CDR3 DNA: TGTGCCAGCAGTATACAGGGGGGGAATGGCTACACCTTC. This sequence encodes CASSIQGGNGYTF. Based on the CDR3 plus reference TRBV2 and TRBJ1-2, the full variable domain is EPEVTQTPSHQVTQMGQEVILRCVPISNHLYFYWYRQILGQKVEFLVSFYNNEISEKSEIFDDQFSVERPDGSNFTLKIRSTKLEDSAMYFCASSIQGGNGYTFGSGTRLTVV.